The 28 T cell receptor beta chains below all came from one sample that was sequenced in a study of beta chain features in type 1 diabetes. Expressed TCRB transcripts were sequenced because the entire RNA isolate underwent reverse transcription. The repertoire was sequenced with immunoSEQ multiplex PCR; TCRdb's copy has only in-frame clones and lacks some. The top ten hold 0.044% of the sample, which has 300,000 to 350,000 clones, 20% seen once. Material: naive CD4+ T cells from blood. The receptor source for this set is a woman aged 18-29 years in good health.

The chain uses TRBV5-1 and TRBJ2-3; D may be TRBD2 (6 bases). The V gene's germline CDR1 is SGHRS and CDR2 YFSETQ. With 2 bases removed from V and 0 bases from J, the gap between germline ends came to 10 bases. This CDR3 is built from 15 residues. The CDR3 DNA is TGCGCCAGCAGCTTCTCTAGCGCCAGCACAGATACGCAGTATTTT. The encoded protein is CASSFSSASTDTQYF. Looking up the rest from reference TRBV5-1 and TRBJ2-3 gives the full variable domain: KAGVTQTPRYLIKTRGQQVTLSCSPISGHRSVSWYQQTPGQGLQFLFEYFSETQRNKGNFPGRFSGRQFSNSRSEMNVSTLELGDSALYLCASSFSSASTDTQYFGPGTRLTVL.

J is TRBJ1-2 and V is TRBV6-1; weak D call: TRBD1 (6 bases). The CDR3 covers 13 residues. Trimming took 9 bases from V and 0 from J, leaving 11 bases between them. Germline V gene lookup returns CDR1 MNHNS and CDR2 SASEGT. The CDR3 nucleotides are TGTGCCAGATCACAGGGCGCTAACTATGGCTACACCTTC. Its protein is CARSQGANYGYTF.

The chain is built from TRBV9 and TRBJ2-7, with D possibly TRBD2 on 6 matching bases. This CDR3 comprises 18 residues. With 6 bases removed from V and 1 base from J, the gap between germline ends came to 26 bases. From germline, CDR1 is SGDLS and CDR2 YYNGEE. CDR3 nucleotides: TGTGCCAGCACCCCCCCCCGGGGACTCAATGTAGGTTCCTACGAGCAGTACTTC. This codes for CASTPPRGLNVGSYEQYF.

This chain joins TRBV19 and TRBJ1-5; no definite D call. Germline CDR1 and CDR2: LNHDA and SQIVND (reference sequence). This CDR3 is built from 13 residues. V shed 11 bases and J shed 0 bases, with 11 bases lying between them. The CDR3 DNA is TGTGCCGTCAGACAAGATAGCAATCAGCCCCAGCATTTT. It encodes CAVRQDSNQPQHF.

There are a few counts of this clone. The chain uses TRBV25-1 and TRBJ1-2; D call uncertain. The germline V and J ends were trimmed by 8 bases and 4 bases, with 8 bases remaining between them. This CDR3 has 11 residues. The germline V gene has CDR1 MGHDK and CDR2 SYGVNS. CDR3 sequence reads: CASATGYGYTF. DNA for the CDR3: TGTGCCAGCGCCACGGGCTATGGCTACACCTTC.

This clone was found a few times. The V and J genes are TRBV7-2 and TRBJ2-2; the D is unclear. The germline V and J ends were trimmed by 1 base and 10 bases, with 13 bases remaining between them. The length of the CDR3 is 14 residues. CDR1 is SGHTA, CDR2 FQGNSA, per germline. CDR3 coding DNA: TGTGCCAGCAGCTTAGGCGGCGGCCCGACGGAGCTGTTTTTT. Protein sequence: CASSLGGGPTELFF.

This clone was counted only a few times. The chain is built from TRBV11-3 and TRBJ2-5; D not certain. The CDR3 has 13 residues. CDR1 is SGHNT, CDR2 YENEEA, per germline. V was clipped by 2 bases and J by 1 base, with 5 bases between them. The CDR3 bases are TGTGCCAGCAGCTTAAACAGCCAAGAGACCCAGTACTTC. This gives the protein CASSLNSQETQYF. The variable domain in full, with the rest retrieved from reference TRBV11-3 and TRBJ2-5, is EAGVVQSPRYKIIEKKQPVAFWCNPISGHNTLYWYLQNLGQGPELLIRYENEEAVDDSQLPKDRFSAERLKGVDSTLKIQPAELGDSAVYLCASSLNSQETQYFGPGTRLLVL.

V and J are TRBV30 and TRBJ1-5; 7 nucleotides line up with TRBD1. CDR1 and CDR2 from the germline V gene are GTSNPN and SVGIG (reference sequence). This CDR3 is 14 amino acids long. V lost 3 bases and J lost 4; bases outside the gene matches: 6. The CDR3 nucleotides are TGTGCCTGGAGCTTCGGACAGGAAAATCAGCCCCAGCATTTT. Amino acid sequence: CAWSFGQENQPQHF.

V usage is TRBV25-1 and J usage is TRBJ2-1; 10 nucleotides align to TRBD1. Germline CDR1 reads MGHDK; CDR2 reads SYGVNS. The CDR3 is made up of 11 amino acids. Trimming took 4 bases from V and 15 from J; bases not matched to a gene: 3. The CDR3, as DNA: TGTGCCAGCAGTGGGGGACAGGGGCCGTTCTTC. This codes for CASSGGQGPFF. Variable domain in full (rest from reference TRBV25-1 and TRBJ2-1): EADIYQTPRYLVIGTGKKITLECSQTMGHDKMYWYQQDPGMELHLIHYSYGVNSTEKGDLSSESTVSRIRTEHFPLTLESARPSHTSQYLCASSGGQGPFFGPGTRLTVL.

This clone was picked up a small number of times. V and J are TRBV13 and TRBJ1-2, with 7 bases identical to TRBD1. The trim removed 8 bases at V and 0 bases at J, leaving 9 bases unmatched. CDR1 and CDR2 (germline): PRHDT, FYEKMQ (reference sequence). This CDR3 contains 15 residues. The CDR3 nucleotides are TGTGCCAGCCGTCGTCTTCAGGGGGCTAACTATGGCTACACCTTC. Translation gives CASRRLQGANYGYTF.

V usage is TRBV19 and J usage is TRBJ2-1, with 8 positions matching TRBD2. Germline CDR1 and CDR2: LNHDA and SQIVND (reference sequence). The CDR3 has 15 residues. With 5 bases clipped from V and 5 bases from J, the junction kept 8 bases outside the gene matches. The CDR3 sequence is CASSVLAGQHNEQFF. For the CDR3, the DNA is TGTGCCAGTAGTGTTCTAGCGGGTCAGCACAATGAGCAGTTCTTC.

This clone was detected a few times. The rearrangement links TRBV19 to TRBJ2-2, with D unresolved. This CDR3 is 15 amino acids long. V was cut by 3 bases and J by 2 bases, with 10 bases left in between. The germline gives CDR1 LNHDA, CDR2 SQIVND (reference sequence). The CDR3 region has the DNA TGTGCCAGTAGTATTGGTTATAGAAACACCGGGGAGCTGTTTTTT. Its protein is CASSIGYRNTGELFF.

J is TRBJ1-1 and V is TRBV25-1, with a weak D call TRBD1 (5 bases). Trimming stripped 1 base from V and 4 bases from J, with 13 bases between. The germline V gene encodes CDR1 MGHDK and CDR2 SYGVNS. The CDR3 covers 15 residues. CDR3 DNA: TGTGCCAGCAGTGAATCGAAGGGGCGGGGCACTGAAGCTTTCTTT. This codes for CASSESKGRGTEAFF.

V is TRBV27 and J is TRBJ1-2; the match to TRBD1 covers 9 bases. The CDR3 loop spans 13 amino acids. From germline, CDR1 is MNHEY and CDR2 SMNVEV (reference sequence). The V segment lost 9 bases and the J segment 10 bases; nucleotides outside the gene matches: 12. Here the CDR3 reads CARGQGIARDYTF. In DNA form, the CDR3 reads TGTGCCAGGGGACAGGGCATAGCAAGGGACTACACCTTC.

This clone was detected a few times. This sequence joins TRBV18 and TRBJ2-5; possibly TRBD2 for D (5 bases). V dropped 0 bases and J dropped 6 bases, with 14 bases sitting between them. This CDR3 contains 15 residues. Germline values: CDR1 KGHSH, CDR2 LQKENI. CDR3 region: CASSPPSGLQQTQYF. CDR3 coding DNA: TGTGCCAGCTCACCACCAAGCGGCCTCCAGCAGACCCAGTACTTC.

The chain links TRBV18 to TRBJ1-2; D gene ambiguous. V lost 3 bases to trimming and J lost 4 bases, with 9 bases between them. This CDR3 contains 13 residues. The germline CDR1 and CDR2 sequences are KGHSH and LQKENI. The DNA of the CDR3 is TGTGCCAGCTCACCGGAGCGGTCCTATGGCTACACCTTC. Residues: CASSPERSYGYTF.

The rearrangement links TRBV5-4 to TRBJ2-2; 10 bases are shared with TRBD2. Germline V gene sequence: CDR1 SGHNT, CDR2 YYREEE (reference sequence). The trim removed 4 bases at V and 2 bases at J, leaving 8 bases unmatched. There are 17 residues in the CDR3. Here the CDR3 DNA reads TGTGCCAGCAGCGGAGGGACTAGCGCTTTCAACACCGGGGAGCTGTTTTTT. Translating it yields CASSGGTSAFNTGELFF.

This clone was counted between two and nine times. The chain links TRBV18 to TRBJ2-5, with D tentatively TRBD1 (7 bases). The germline CDR1 and CDR2 sequences are KGHSH and LQKENI. V was shortened by 3 bases and J by 2 bases, with 13 bases between the two germline ends. This CDR3 is built from 15 residues. The CDR3 DNA reads TGTGCCAGCTCACCGCGGGACAGCCTACAAGAGACCCAGTACTTC. This translates into CASSPRDSLQETQYF. The complete variable domain, with remaining parts taken from reference TRBV18 and TRBJ2-5, reads NAGVMQNPRHLVRRRGQEARLRCSPMKGHSHVYWYRQLPEEGLKFMVYLQKENIIDESGMPKERFSAEFPKEGPSILRIQQVVRGDSAAYFCASSPRDSLQETQYFGPGTRLLVL.

J is TRBJ1-2 and V is TRBV5-1; D possibly corresponds to TRBD1 (5 bases). The V gene's germline CDR1 is SGHRS and CDR2 YFSETQ. The CDR3 spans 13 residues. V lost 3 bases and J lost 8, with 14 bases in between. The DNA for the CDR3 is TGCGCCAGCAGCTCGGACGGGGACTGGGGCTACACCTTC. Translating it yields CASSSDGDWGYTF.

The chain links TRBV6-1 to TRBJ2-7; no firm D call. This CDR3 comprises 16 residues. The germline V and J ends were trimmed by 2 bases and 3 bases, with 17 bases remaining between them. Germline loops: CDR1 MNHNS, CDR2 SASEGT. Written as DNA, the CDR3 is TGTGCCAGCAGTGAAAACAGATACTCCTTCCTCTACGAGCAGTACTTC. Its protein product is CASSENRYSFLYEQYF.

The rearrangement links TRBV6-6 to TRBJ2-5; TRBD2 matches 11 bases. Germline V gene lookup returns CDR1 MNHNY and CDR2 SVGAGI (reference sequence). The CDR3 length is 12 residues. J gave up 9 bases and V 5 bases, and 2 bases lay outside the gene matches. The CDR3 DNA reads as TGTGCCAGCAGTCCGACTAGCGGGGCCCAGTACTTC. Protein product: CASSPTSGAQYF.

The rearrangement joins TRBV29-1 to TRBJ1-2, with TRBD1 matching over 10 bases. The CDR3 has 13 amino acids. Germline CDR1 and CDR2: SQVTM and ANQGSEA. V lost 5 bases, J lost 7 bases, and 7 bases stayed unmatched. The CDR3 DNA reads TGCAGCGTTCATCGACAGGGGGCGGGTGGCTACACCTTC. Protein sequence: CSVHRQGAGGYTF.

This chain uses TRBV7-2 with TRBJ2-2; TRBD2 agrees at 13 bases. CDR1 SGHTA and CDR2 FQGNSA come from the germline V gene. With 3 bases clipped from V and 8 bases from J, the junction kept 6 bases outside the gene matches. The CDR3 length is 16 residues. Written as DNA, the CDR3 is TGTGCCAGCAGCTTTGCCCCGACTAGCGGGAGGGGGGAGCTGTTTTTT. It specifies CASSFAPTSGRGELFF.

The V and J genes are TRBV7-2 and TRBJ2-1; perhaps TRBD1 as D (5 bases). Trimming removed 3 bases at V and 5 bases at J, with 11 bases between. In germline, CDR1 is SGHTA, CDR2 FQGNSA. The CDR3 has 14 residues. In DNA, the CDR3 is TGTGCCAGCAGCTTCCCGACAGAAAACAATGAGCAGTTCTTC. Amino acid sequence: CASSFPTENNEQFF.

This clone was picked up a small number of times. The V gene is TRBV29-1, the J gene TRBJ2-3, with D perhaps TRBD1 (6 bases). Germline V CDR1 and CDR2: SQVTM, ANQGSEA. Trimming shortened V by 4 bases and J by 3 bases, and 20 bases separated the two germline ends. CDR3 size: 16 residues. The DNA of the CDR3 is TGCAGCGTTGGTATACAGGGACGGAGGATTACAGATACGCAGTATTTT. The encoded protein is CSVGIQGRRITDTQYF.

J is TRBJ2-2 and V is TRBV30; possible D gene TRBD1, 6 bases. The V gene lost 5 bases and the J gene lost 0 bases, with 16 bases spanning the gap. The CDR3 is made up of 16 amino acids. Germline CDR1 is GTSNPN and CDR2 is SVGIG (reference sequence). In nucleotides, the CDR3 is TGTGCCTGGGGTCTAGCACAGGGTACGAACACCGGGGAGCTGTTTTTT. Translation gives CAWGLAQGTNTGELFF.

The chain couples TRBV5-1 to TRBJ2-7; 10 bases align to TRBD2. The CDR3 covers 14 residues. Germline lookup yields CDR1 SGHRS and CDR2 YFSETQ. The junction had 2 bases not matched to a gene; V was cut back by 0 bases and J by 5 bases. The CDR3 sequence is CASSLGTSGDEQYF. The CDR3 DNA is TGCGCCAGCAGCTTGGGGACTAGCGGAGACGAGCAGTACTTC.

The sample holds a few counts of this clone. This sequence joins TRBV10-3 and TRBJ1-1; tentatively, D is TRBD1 (5 bases). Germline V gene lookup returns CDR1 ENHRY and CDR2 SYGVKD. The CDR3 totals 13 residues. CDR3 in amino acids: CAISRGGNTEAFF. CDR3 bases: TGTGCAATTTCTAGGGGCGGGAACACTGAAGCTTTCTTT.